Listed below are T cell receptor beta chains from one sample, sequenced in a study of T cell repertoires in cytomegalovirus infection. TCRdb re-derived calls from the reads in MiXCR, one entry per CDR3 protein. The repertoire has nearly 650,000 distinct CDR3 sequences, around 24% of them found once; the top ten carry roughly 8%. Sequenced: CD8+ T cells from PBMCs. Source of these receptors: a human donor in good health (CMV status not recorded). Some clones in this sample may be carry-over from other donors' samples. Each CDR3 is given with its conserved first and last residue. A D gene is named only where the DNA matches it firmly. Clone sizes are given selectively: once, few, many, or a class where the clone is expanded.

D	size	V	J	CDR3	DNA
-	many	TRBV7-2	TRBJ2-1	CASSYSLSSYNEQFF	TGTGCCAGCAGCTACAGCTTGAGCTCCTACAATGAGCAGTTCTTC
TRBD1	few	TRBV7-9	TRBJ1-3	CASSAGQGGSGNTIYF	TGTGCCAGCAGCGCAGGACAGGGAGGCTCTGGAAACACCATATATTTT
TRBD2	once	TRBV28	TRBJ2-1	CAHSGRLAGYNEQFF	TGTGCCCACTCAGGGCGACTAGCGGGGTACAATGAGCAGTTCTTC
-	-	TRBV4-1	TRBJ2-5	CASSQGRGSQDTQYF	TGTGCCAGCAGCCAAGGTCGGGGTTCACAAGATACCCAGTACTTC
-	-	TRBV19	TRBJ2-1	CASSIKGYNEQFF	TGTGCCAGTAGTATCAAGGGCTACAATGAGCAGTTCTTC
TRBD2	-	TRBV12-3/TRBV12-4	TRBJ2-3	CASSYSGGADTQYF	TGTGCCAGCAGTTATAGCGGGGGAGCGGATACGCAGTATTTT
TRBD2	many	TRBV12-3/TRBV12-4	TRBJ2-1	CASTLGAGGLSNEQFF	TGTGCCAGCACTCTGGGAGCCGGGGGGTTGTCCAATGAGCAGTTCTTC
-	many	TRBV7-2	TRBJ1-6	CASSLAGSNRRSPLHF	TGTGCCAGCAGCCTCGCCGGATCAAACAGACGATCACCCCTCCACTTT
-	few	TRBV29-1	TRBJ1-5	CSVGRDNQPQHF	TGCAGCGTTGGCAGGGACAATCAGCCCCAGCATTTT
-	many	TRBV7-9	TRBJ2-7	CASSHSLWEQYF	TGTGCCAGCAGCCATTCCCTTTGGGAGCAGTACTTC
-	few	TRBV6-1	TRBJ1-5	CASSSPSNQPQHF	TGTGCCAGCAGTTCTCCTAGCAATCAGCCCCAGCATTTT
-	few	TRBV29-1	TRBJ2-6	CSVEAGAAGSGANVLTF	TGCAGCGTTGAGGCCGGGGCCGCGGGCTCTGGGGCCAACGTCCTGACTTTC
-	few	TRBV6-4	TRBJ2-2	CASRATTGELFF	TGTGCCAGCAGAGCGACTACCGGGGAGCTGTTTTTT
-	few	TRBV6-1	TRBJ1-1	CASPAQRIMNTEAFF	TGTGCCAGCCCAGCTCAAAGGATCATGAACACTGAAGCTTTCTTT
-	-	TRBV20-1	TRBJ1-2	CSASLPGGDYGYTF	TGCAGTGCTAGCCTCCCGGGCGGAGATTATGGCTACACCTTC
-	many	TRBV7-8	TRBJ2-1	CASSLGLTYNEQFF	TGTGCCAGCAGCTTAGGTTTAACCTACAATGAGCAGTTCTTC
-	-	TRBV11-2	TRBJ2-5	CASSSWVAQETQYF	TGTGCCAGCAGCTCCTGGGTAGCCCAAGAGACCCAGTACTTC
-	-	TRBV6-2/TRBV6-3	TRBJ2-5	CASTSRATGWTQYF	TGTGCCAGCACCTCCCGGGCCACCGGGTGGACCCAGTACTTC
-	many	TRBV19	TRBJ2-1	CASSIAYGLYNEQFF	TGTGCCAGTAGTATAGCTTATGGCCTTTACAATGAGCAGTTCTTC
TRBD2	many	TRBV7-8	TRBJ2-2	CASSFASGLAGGSQDTGELFF	TGTGCCAGCAGCTTCGCCTCCGGACTAGCGGGGGGATCTCAAGACACCGGGGAGCTGTTTTTT
-	many	TRBV7-6	TRBJ2-6	CASSPGPSSGANVLTF	TGTGCCAGCAGCCCCGGACCTAGCTCTGGGGCCAACGTCCTGACTTTC
-	-	TRBV9	TRBJ2-1	CASSPAGGPSDEQFF	TGTGCCAGCAGCCCGGCCGGGGGGCCCTCCGATGAGCAGTTCTTC
-	few	TRBV7-9	TRBJ2-6	CASSLRGRNNVLTF	TGTGCCAGCAGCTTACGGGGGAGGAACAACGTCCTGACTTTC
TRBD1	few	TRBV11-2	TRBJ1-2	CASSLKDRNYGYTF	TGTGCCAGCAGCCTCAAGGACAGGAACTATGGCTACACCTTC
-	few	TRBV29-1	TRBJ2-1	CSVEVVGGSPYNEQFF	TGCAGCGTTGAAGTCGTAGGGGGTAGTCCCTACAATGAGCAGTTCTTC
-	few	TRBV27	TRBJ1-1	CASSLPPPGAEAFF	TGTGCCAGCAGCCTTCCCCCTCCAGGCGCTGAAGCTTTCTTT
-	many	TRBV7-8	TRBJ1-5	CASSLTPWVNSNQPQHF	TGTGCCAGCAGCTTGACCCCTTGGGTGAATAGCAATCAGCCCCAGCATTTT
TRBD1	few	TRBV28	TRBJ2-7	CASSSRGQGTPYEQYF	TGTGCCAGCAGCTCCCGTGGACAGGGGACGCCCTACGAGCAGTACTTC
-	few	TRBV6-5	TRBJ2-5	CASSYSRGAETQYF	TGTGCCAGCAGTTACTCGAGAGGGGCGGAGACCCAGTACTTC
TRBD1	many	TRBV7-9	TRBJ1-1	CASSLVGRRQGAVNTEAFF	TGTGCCAGCAGCTTAGTTGGACGCCGACAGGGGGCTGTGAACACTGAAGCTTTCTTT
-	many	TRBV7-9	TRBJ1-2	CASTTGSYYGYTF	TGTGCCAGTACTACAGGGTCCTACTATGGCTACACCTTC
TRBD2	many	TRBV6-5	TRBJ2-7	CASSYSPISGTTYEQYF	TGTGCCAGCAGTTACTCCCCCATTAGCGGGACTACCTACGAGCAGTACTTC
-	many	TRBV5-6	TRBJ2-7	CASSLFGPKTYEQYF	TGTGCCAGCAGCTTGTTTGGGCCGAAAACCTACGAGCAGTACTTC
TRBD1	-	TRBV7-9	TRBJ1-2	CASSAPQGAGGYTF	TGTGCCAGCAGCGCCCCACAGGGGGCGGGTGGCTACACCTTC
-	-	TRBV4-2	TRBJ2-1	CASSQEGGGPYNEQFF	TGTGCCAGCAGCCAAGAAGGGGGTGGCCCCTACAATGAACAGTTCTTC
-	-	TRBV20-1	TRBJ1-5	CSAEWRGDNQPQHF	TGCAGTGCCGAATGGAGGGGGGACAATCAGCCCCAGCATTTT
TRBD1	few	TRBV29-1	TRBJ1-2	CSAIPTGYGYTF	TGCAGCGCGATTCCGACAGGGTATGGCTACACCTTC
-	-	TRBV20-1	TRBJ2-1	CSANSYNEQFF	TGCAGTGCTAACAGCTACAATGAGCAGTTCTTC
-	few	TRBV6-1	TRBJ2-5	CASSQGIAVETQYF	TGTGCCAGCAGCCAGGGCATTGCGGTGGAGACCCAGTACTTC
-	few	TRBV29-1	TRBJ2-1	CSVERQYRSYNEQFF	TGCAGCGTTGAAAGACAGTACCGTTCCTACAATGAGCAGTTCTTC
-	few	TRBV10-1	TRBJ2-5	CASSEPLDAETQYF	TGCGCCAGCAGTGAGCCACTAGACGCGGAGACCCAGTACTTC
-	many	TRBV7-8	TRBJ2-6	CASSLGGGPATF	TGTGCCAGCAGCTTAGGTGGGGGTCCAGCGACTTTC
-	-	TRBV20-1	TRBJ2-1	CSAGGWSEQFF	TGCAGTGCTGGAGGGTGGAGTGAGCAGTTCTTC
-	many	TRBV7-6	TRBJ1-4	CASSLDGGEEKLFF	TGTGCCAGCAGCTTGGACGGAGGAGAAGAAAAACTGTTTTTT
-	few	TRBV20-1	TRBJ2-3	CSAREAGGGTDTQYF	TGCAGTGCTAGAGAGGCCGGCGGGGGCACAGATACGCAGTATTTT
-	many	TRBV7-8	TRBJ2-7	CASSKTGTVSYEQYF	TGTGCCAGCAGCAAGACCGGGACCGTCTCCTACGAGCAGTACTTC
TRBD2	-	TRBV6-5	TRBJ2-1	CATTSGGYNEQFF	TGTGCCACCACTAGCGGGGGATACAATGAGCAGTTCTTC
-	many	TRBV7-2	TRBJ2-7	CAVRAHEQYF	TGTGCCGTAAGGGCCCACGAGCAGTACTTC
-	many	TRBV7-8	TRBJ1-5	CASSLGGEDQPQHF	TGTGCCAGCAGCTTAGGGGGGGAGGACCAGCCCCAGCATTTT
-	-	TRBV6-6	TRBJ2-5	CASSDPRETQYF	TGTGCCAGCAGCGACCCCCGGGAGACCCAGTACTTC
-	many	TRBV7-2	TRBJ1-1	CASSLATAWVNTEAFF	TGTGCCAGCAGCTTAGCCACAGCATGGGTGAACACTGAAGCTTTCTTT
-	many	TRBV11-3	TRBJ2-7	CASSPTGHYEQYF	TGTGCCAGCAGCCCCACAGGGCACTACGAGCAGTACTTC